These 32 T cell receptor beta chains were all obtained from the same sample, sequenced in a study of blood T cell repertoires in COVID-19. Profiled with immunoSEQ multiplex PCR; TCRdb holds only in-frame clones, not every one. The sample yields about 66,000 clones, 65% to 90% seen once. Sequencing was carried out using peripheral blood. The origin of the receptors is a man in his fifties or sixties with acute or convalescent COVID-19.

The genes are TRBV3-1 (or the pseudogene TRBV3-2) and TRBJ1-5; 7 positions match TRBD1. Trimming cost V 3 bases and J 4 bases; bases outside gene matches: 9. There are 16 residues in the CDR3. Looked up from germline, CDR1 is LGHDT and CDR2 is YNNKEL (reference sequence). The CDR3 protein is CASSQAGTATNQPQHF. The CDR3 coding sequence is TGTGCCAGCAGCCAGGCGGGGACAGCTACTAATCAGCCCCAGCATTTT.

V gene TRBV6-2 or TRBV6-3 combines with J gene TRBJ1-6, with a possible D match to TRBD1 (5 bases). Germline V gene lookup returns CDR1 MNHEY and CDR2 SVGEGT. The germline V and J ends were trimmed by 2 bases and 8 bases, with 10 bases remaining between them. The CDR3 has 14 amino acids. CDR3 in amino acids: CASSYRGTHSPLHF. The CDR3 DNA is TGTGCCAGCAGTTACAGGGGTACGCATTCACCCCTCCACTTT.

V is TRBV5-4 and J is TRBJ2-7; no firm D call. This CDR3 is 16 amino acids long. V was shortened by 3 bases and J by 1 base, with 17 bases between the two germline ends. CDR1 is SGHNT and CDR2 is YYREEE in the germline V gene (reference sequence). The CDR3 is CASSWAQGGGSYEQYF. The DNA of the CDR3 is TGTGCCAGCAGCTGGGCCCAAGGTGGTGGTTCCTACGAGCAGTACTTC.

The rearrangement links TRBV28 to TRBJ1-2; 10 positions match TRBD1. Germline CDR1 MDHEN, CDR2 SYDVKM. CDR3 length equals 14 residues. The junction had 8 bases not matched to a gene; V was cut back by 6 bases and J by 7 bases. The CDR3 here is CASRSGTGVVGYTF. CDR3 in DNA: TGTGCCAGCAGGTCCGGGACAGGGGTGGTTGGCTACACCTTC.

This chain joins TRBV19 and TRBJ1-5; 9 bases are a match to TRBD1. Trimming at V came to 7 bases and at J to 6 bases, leaving 13 bases not matched to a gene. Germline lookup yields CDR1 LNHDA and CDR2 SQIVND (reference sequence). This CDR3 comprises 16 residues. The CDR3 is CASTPWGQGIGQPQHF. The DNA for the CDR3 is TGTGCCAGTACCCCCTGGGGACAGGGAATCGGTCAGCCCCAGCATTTT.

This clone is medium-sized within its sample. The chain's CDR3 is CASSPQQGAWNIQYF. CDR3 sequence (DNA): TGTGCCAGCAGCCCTCAACAGGGGGCTTGGAACATTCAGTACTTC. The genes are TRBV7-2 and TRBJ2-4; 9 bases match TRBD1. This CDR3 has 15 residues. The V gene's germline CDR1 is SGHTA and CDR2 FQGNSA. The V gene end was trimmed by 5 bases and the J gene end by 7 bases; junction bases not matched to a gene: 9. Full variable domain (rest looked up from reference TRBV7-2 and TRBJ2-4): GAGVSQSPSNKVTEKGKDVELRCDPISGHTALYWYRQSLGQGLEFLIYFQGNSAPDKSGLPSDRFSAERTGGSVSTLTIQRTQQEDSAVYLCASSPQQGAWNIQYFGAGTRLSVL.

The V call is TRBV27, the J call TRBJ1-1; D gene unclear. Germline CDR1 reads MNHEY; CDR2 reads SMNVEV (reference sequence). There are 13 residues in the CDR3. CDR3 protein: CRHLVALHTEAFF. The CDR3 DNA sequence: TGTCGACATTTGGTGGCGCTTCACACTGAAGCTTTCTTT.

The chain is built from TRBV11-2 and TRBJ1-6; D remains unclear. CDR1 is SGHAT, CDR2 FQNNGV, per germline. The CDR3 extends over 15 amino acids. The germline V and J ends were trimmed by 4 bases and 10 bases, with 17 bases remaining between them. CDR3 sequence: CASSSAPGGSSPLHF. The CDR3 coding sequence is TGTGCCAGCAGCTCTGCCCCGGGAGGGTCCTCACCCCTCCACTTT.

The rearrangement uses TRBV5-4 and TRBJ1-4; no clear D gene. Per germline, CDR1 SGHNT and CDR2 YYREEE (reference sequence). Trimming cost V 0 bases and J 7 bases, with 10 bases left between them. The CDR3 runs to 14 residues. DNA of the CDR3: TGTGCCAGCAGCTTGGGCAGTCAATCTGAAAAACTGTTTTTT. Translated: CASSLGSQSEKLFF.

The rearrangement uses TRBV19 and TRBJ2-2; D not certain. The CDR3 length is 15 residues. Germline values: CDR1 LNHDA, CDR2 SQIVND (reference sequence). With 6 bases removed from V and 2 bases from J, the gap between germline ends came to 13 bases. CDR3 loop: CASRRLAGNTGELFF. DNA for the CDR3: TGTGCCAGTAGGCGCTTGGCAGGCAACACCGGGGAGCTGTTTTTT.

The chain has TRBV7-2 and TRBJ1-1; D unresolved. Germline V gives CDR1 SGHTA, CDR2 FQGNSA. There are 15 residues in the CDR3. Trimming took 2 bases from V and 5 from J, leaving 15 bases between them. This CDR3 reads CASSLTMAGRTEAFF. The CDR3 DNA sequence: TGTGCCAGCAGCTTAACGATGGCGGGGAGGACTGAAGCTTTCTTT.

This clone has a single count. The J gene is TRBJ2-1, the V gene TRBV7-6; TRBD1 matches 7 bases. Germline V gene sequence: CDR1 SGHVS, CDR2 FNYEAQ. J was trimmed by 5 bases and V by 5 bases; bases with no gene match: 9. The CDR3 is made up of 15 amino acids. This CDR3 is CASSPGQSEHNEQFF. The CDR3, as DNA: TGTGCCAGCAGCCCGGGACAGAGCGAGCACAATGAGCAGTTCTTC.

This chain uses TRBV25-1 with TRBJ1-1; TRBD1 matches 7 bases. Germline values: CDR1 MGHDK, CDR2 SYGVNS. CDR3 size: 14 residues. With V trimmed by 6 bases and J by 5 bases, 9 bases remained unmatched. CDR3 sequence (DNA): TGTGCCAGCAGGGATCGGGACAGAGGGACTGAAGCTTTCTTT. This translates into CASRDRDRGTEAFF.

The rearrangement uses TRBV5-1 and TRBJ2-5; TRBD2 matches 9 bases. The germline CDR1 and CDR2 sequences are SGHRS and YFSETQ. V shed 4 bases, J shed 5 bases, and the junction held 15 bases outside the gene matches. The CDR3 length is 17 residues. The DNA of the CDR3 is TGCGCCAGCAGCCCCGGCGGGAAGCGGGGGGTTCGCGAGACCCAGTACTTC. Encoded protein: CASSPGGKRGVRETQYF.

This chain joins TRBV6-4 and TRBJ2-2, with TRBD1 matching 7 bases. Trimming removed 6 bases from V and 2 bases from J; junction bases left unmatched: 3. The CDR3 covers 14 residues. Germline V gene data show CDR1 as MRHNA and CDR2 as SNTAGT. The CDR3 nucleotides read TGTGCCAGCAGGGGACAGCCAAACACCGGGGAGCTGTTTTTT. Protein: CASRGQPNTGELFF.

The genes are TRBV6-5 and TRBJ1-1; TRBD1 agrees at 7 bases. CDR1 and CDR2 (germline): MNHEY, SVGAGI. After removal of 6 bases from V and 1 base from J, the junction contained 5 bases not matched to a gene. CDR3 length: 14 amino acids. In DNA form, the CDR3 reads TGTGCCAGCAGGGGGGGACAGTGGAACACTGAAGCTTTCTTT. It encodes CASRGGQWNTEAFF.

The rearrangement links TRBV5-6 to TRBJ2-5; weak D call: TRBD2 (6 bases). V was pared by 4 bases and J by 4 bases, with 14 bases between. The CDR3 extends over 14 amino acids. Germline V gives CDR1 SGHDT, CDR2 YYEEEE. This CDR3 reads CASSRNGGAETQYF. The DNA of the CDR3 is TGTGCCAGCAGCCGGAACGGGGGAGCAGAGACCCAGTACTTC. The whole variable domain, filled in from reference TRBV5-6 and TRBJ2-5, reads DAGVTQSPTHLIKTRGQQVTLRCSPKSGHDTVSWYQQALGQGPQFIFQYYEEEERQRGNFPDRFSGHQFPNYSSELNVNALLLGDSALYLCASSRNGGAETQYFGPGTRLLVL.

This chain uses TRBV19 with TRBJ1-2, with 7 bases that match TRBD1. Germline CDR1 LNHDA, CDR2 SQIVND (reference sequence). The CDR3 length is 17 residues. The V and J ends lost 5 bases and 1 base, in that order; junction bases with no gene match: 13. The CDR3 DNA follows: TGTGCCAGTAGTCCCCGGGCGACAGGGTGGGTTAACTATGGCTACACCTTC. Amino acids: CASSPRATGWVNYGYTF.

This clone is a singleton in its sample. The V gene is TRBV6-6, the J gene TRBJ1-4; D remains ambiguous. V gave up 6 bases and J gave up 8 bases, with 13 bases separating them. The CDR3 contains 13 residues. Germline V CDR1 and CDR2: MNHNY, SVGAGI (reference sequence). The CDR3, as DNA: TGTGCCAGCAGCCACTCAGCAGGAGAAAAACTGTTTTTT. Its translation is CASSHSAGEKLFF.

In this sample, this clone turned up once. V is TRBV6-2 or TRBV6-3 and J is TRBJ2-5; D perhaps matches TRBD2 (6 bases). The CDR3 is 16 residues long. V was cut by 0 bases and J by 8 bases, with 19 bases left in between. CDR1 and CDR2 from the germline V gene are MNHEY and SVGEGT. The CDR3 here is CASSYSSIGTRETQYF. The CDR3 bases are TGTGCCAGCAGTTACTCGAGTATCGGGACTCGGGAAACCCAGTACTTC.

V is TRBV5-6 and J is TRBJ2-3, with D tentatively TRBD2 (6 bases). Germline CDR1 is SGHDT and CDR2 is YYEEEE. CDR3 length: 16 amino acids. Trimming cost V 2 bases and J 6 bases, with 19 bases left between them. The CDR3 loop is CASSFRGTASVDTQYF. The CDR3 DNA is TGTGCCAGCAGCTTCAGAGGGACTGCGAGTGTGGATACGCAGTATTTT.

The rearrangement joins TRBV12-3 or TRBV12-4 to TRBJ2-7; tentatively, D is TRBD2 (6 bases). The CDR3 is 13 amino acids. V lost 11 bases to trimming and J lost 0 bases, with 14 bases between them. The DNA for the CDR3 is TGTGCCGAGGAGGGTATGAGCTCCTACGAGCAGTACTTC. Its translation is CAEEGMSSYEQYF.

The chain couples TRBV19 to TRBJ1-4, with TRBD1 identical over 7 bases. Trimming at V came to 6 bases and at J to 5 bases, leaving 6 bases not matched to a gene. Germline lookup yields CDR1 LNHDA and CDR2 SQIVND (reference sequence). The CDR3 runs to 14 residues. In DNA form, the CDR3 reads TGTGCCAGTAGCAGACAGGGATGGAATGAAAAACTGTTTTTT. Translation gives CASSRQGWNEKLFF.

The V gene is TRBV4-3, the J gene TRBJ2-2; TRBD2 matches at 9 bases. After removal of 1 base from V and 0 bases from J, the junction contained 0 bases not matched to a gene. The germline V gene has CDR1 LGHNA and CDR2 YSLEER. This CDR3 is 16 amino acids long. This chain's CDR3 is CASSQGLAANTGELFF. The CDR3 DNA reads TGCGCCAGCAGCCAAGGACTAGCGGCGAACACCGGGGAGCTGTTTTTT.

The genes are TRBV2 and TRBJ1-1; 7 bases are shared with TRBD1. The CDR3 runs 14 residues. Germline V lookup: CDR1 SNHLY, CDR2 FYNNEI. Germline trimming cut 3 bases from V and 5 bases from J; bases unmatched to any gene: 6. Here the CDR3 DNA reads TGTGCCAGCAGTGATATGGACAGGAGGACTGAAGCTTTCTTT. Encoded protein: CASSDMDRRTEAFF.

This sequence joins TRBV3-1 (or the pseudogene TRBV3-2) and TRBJ2-6, with D possibly TRBD1 on 5 matching bases. The germline gives CDR1 LGHDT, CDR2 YNNKEL (reference sequence). CDR3 size: 16 residues. V dropped 2 bases and J dropped 2 bases, with 10 bases sitting between them. This chain's CDR3 is CASSQSRAPGANVLTF. Written as DNA, the CDR3 is TGTGCCAGCAGCCAATCCAGGGCGCCTGGGGCCAACGTCCTGACTTTC.

CDR3: CASSLILKDSDPDTQYF. CDR3 bases: TGTGCCAGCAGCTTGATCCTAAAGGACTCTGACCCAGATACGCAGTATTTT. This chain uses TRBV5-6 with TRBJ2-3, with a possible D match to TRBD2 (5 bases). V was clipped by 1 base and J by 4 bases, with 19 bases between them. Germline assignment: CDR1 SGHDT and CDR2 YYEEEE. The CDR3 is 17 residues long.

This chain links TRBV24-1 with TRBJ2-3; TRBD1 agrees at 8 bases. The ends lost 10 bases at V and 1 base at J; junction bases unmatched: 3. This CDR3 contains 13 residues. In germline, CDR1 is KGHDR, CDR2 SFDVKD. CDR3 nucleotide sequence: TGTGCCACTGCGGACAGGGGCACAGATACGCAGTATTTT. Translated, it gives CATADRGTDTQYF.

This chain uses TRBV7-8 with TRBJ2-3; 9 bases align to TRBD2. Germline V gene data show CDR1 as SGHVS and CDR2 as FQNEAQ. The CDR3 has 16 amino acids. The J segment lost 1 base and the V segment lost 5 bases, leaving 7 bases of the junction unmatched. In DNA form, the CDR3 reads TGTGCCAGCAGCCCTTTAGCGGGGGAGCGCACAGATACGCAGTATTTT. Translating gives CASSPLAGERTDTQYF.

V and J are TRBV3-1 (or the pseudogene TRBV3-2) and TRBJ2-7, with D hard to call. The CDR3 runs to 12 residues. Germline V lookup: CDR1 LGHDT, CDR2 YNNKEL (reference sequence). V was trimmed by 1 base and J by 3 bases, leaving 4 bases between them. The CDR3 protein is CASSQVSYEQYF. The CDR3 DNA follows: TGTGCCAGCAGCCAAGTCAGCTACGAGCAGTACTTC.

The DNA of the CDR3 is TGTGCCAGCAGCATGGACAGGGATGGCGAGCAGTACTTC. It specifies CASSMDRDGEQYF. This sequence joins TRBV5-6 and TRBJ2-7, with TRBD1 matching 8 bases. The V and J ends lost 4 bases and 6 bases, in that order; junction bases with no gene match: 6. From germline, CDR1 is SGHDT and CDR2 YYEEEE. This CDR3 has 13 amino acids.

The gene calls are TRBV5-1 and TRBJ1-6, with no clear D. Germline V lookup: CDR1 SGHRS, CDR2 YFSETQ. V was shortened by 0 bases and J by 3 bases, with 7 bases between the two germline ends. This CDR3 comprises 15 residues. This CDR3 reads CASSLDSLYNSPLHF. CDR3 DNA sequence: TGCGCCAGCAGCTTGGACAGTCTCTATAATTCACCCCTCCACTTT.